Described below is a single T cell receptor beta chain sequence and its context. The TCRbeta library was prepared with unique molecular identifiers. Using its own MiXCR run on the PCR reads, TCRdb lists one record per CDR3 protein. This table holds roughly 500,000 distinct CDR3 sequences, 30% to 35% found once. The data are from a study of T-cell reconstitution after alpha-beta-depleted transplantation in children. J was trimmed by 7 bases and V by 6 bases; bases with no gene match: 14. From germline, CDR1 is DFQATT and CDR2 SNEGSKA (reference sequence). CDR3 length: 15 amino acids. V is TRBV20-1 and J is TRBJ1-5; 8 bases fit TRBD1. This clonotype was sampled from a human donor who donated a stem cell graft to a child with aplastic anemia. The specimen comprised PBMCs from the stem cell graft donor, sampled from the stem cell graft. The CDR3 region is CSATRQGRTGQPQHF. In DNA form, the CDR3 reads TGCAGTGCCACCAGACAAGGAAGGACAGGGCAGCCCCAGCATTTT.